The rows below give T cell receptor beta chains drawn from one sample of a study of shared clonotypes between healthy human individuals. TCRdb's table, derived via immunoSEQ multiplex PCR, lists solely in-frame clones and lacks some. The sample lists hundreds of thousands of clones, around 95% seen once, with about 0.11% in the top ten. The sample consisted of naive CD8+ T cells sorted from blood. The receptors derive from a woman aged 30 to 39 in good health. The CDR3 runs from the conserved cysteine through the conserved F or W. Fields, in order: J gene, clone size, V gene, D gene, CDR3 DNA, CDR3 protein. D genes are given only for firm matches. Some rows mark clone size as missing; the rest say once, few, many or name a class of expanded clone.

>TRBJ2-7|-|TRBV19|-
TGTGCCAGTAGTGCCCCCTGGCCGTTCTACGAGCAGTACTTC
CASSAPWPFYEQYF
>TRBJ2-5|-|TRBV11-3|-
TGTGCCAGCAGAAACCCCCAGGGGAGTCAAGAGACCCAGTACTTC
CASRNPQGSQETQYF
>TRBJ2-7|once|TRBV6-5|-
TGTGCCAGCAGCCCCGAGGCAGGTTGGTACGAGCAGTACTTC
CASSPEAGWYEQYF
>TRBJ2-3|-|TRBV4-1|-
TGCGCCAGCAGCCAATTTAAAGATACGCAGTATTTT
CASSQFKDTQYF
>TRBJ2-4|once|TRBV25-1|-
TGTGCCAGCAGTGAATGGGGGTCCGGAAACATTCAGTACTTC
CASSEWGSGNIQYF
>TRBJ2-1|-|TRBV5-1|TRBD2
TGCGCCAGCAGCGTATCCTATCCGGGACTAGCGAGCCATGAGCAGTTCTTC
CASSVSYPGLASHEQFF
>TRBJ1-4|once|TRBV29-1|-
TGCAGCGTTGAAGGCCAGGGCGAGGAAAAACTGTTTTTT
CSVEGQGEEKLFF
>TRBJ2-5|-|TRBV28|-
TGTGCCAGCAGTTTACTTAATACAGGGAAGACCCAGTACTTC
CASSLLNTGKTQYF
>TRBJ2-7|-|TRBV7-2|TRBD2
TGTGCCAGCACCCCCCTAGCGGGAGGCGCCTACGAGCAGTACTTC
CASTPLAGGAYEQYF
>TRBJ1-1|-|TRBV28|TRBD1
TGTGCCAGCAGTTCACCCACAGGGGACACTGAAGCTTTCTTT
CASSSPTGDTEAFF
>TRBJ2-7|-|TRBV27|TRBD1
TGTGCCAGCAGTCCCCTCAGTGGACAGGGGTTTGGCTACGAGCAGTACTTC
CASSPLSGQGFGYEQYF
>TRBJ2-5|-|TRBV9|-
TGTGCCAGCAGCGAGAGACAGACGTGGGGTGAGACCCAGTACTTC
CASSERQTWGETQYF
>TRBJ1-2|-|TRBV7-7|TRBD1
TGTGCCAGCAGCAAAGCCGGGACAGGAGCGGGGGGCTACACCTTC
CASSKAGTGAGGYTF
>TRBJ2-6|-|TRBV5-1|-
TGCGCCAGCAGCTTCGGATCCTCTGGGGCCAACGTCCTGACTTTC
CASSFGSSGANVLTF
>TRBJ2-1|once|TRBV5-6|-
TGTGCCAGCAGCTTGGTTAGCTCCCATCAGTTCTTC
CASSLVSSHQFF
>TRBJ2-7|-|TRBV2|-
TGTGGGGCGGCCGGCAGGGTTGGAAACGAGCAGTACTTC
CGAAGRVGNEQYF
>TRBJ1-2|-|TRBV19|-
TGTGCCAGTAGTCAGCCTCCGTATGGCTACACCTTC
CASSQPPYGYTF
>TRBJ2-7|-|TRBV6-5|-
TGTGCCAGCACCTTGGACATATCCTACGAGCAGTACTTC
CASTLDISYEQYF